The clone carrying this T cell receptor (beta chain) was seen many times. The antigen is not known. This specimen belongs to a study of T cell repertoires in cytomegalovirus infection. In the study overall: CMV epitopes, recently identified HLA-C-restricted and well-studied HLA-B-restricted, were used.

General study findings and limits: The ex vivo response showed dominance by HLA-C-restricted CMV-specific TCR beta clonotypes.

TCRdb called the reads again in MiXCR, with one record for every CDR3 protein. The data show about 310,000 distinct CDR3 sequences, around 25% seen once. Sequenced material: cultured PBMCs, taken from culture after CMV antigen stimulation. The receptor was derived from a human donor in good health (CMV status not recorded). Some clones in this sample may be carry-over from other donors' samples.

The CDR3 loop is CASSLAGNGYTF. The CDR3 coding sequence is TGTGCCAGCAGCTTAGCAGGGAATGGCTACACCTTC. This sequence joins TRBV7-8 and TRBJ1-2; D is uncertain. Germline lookup yields CDR1 SGHVS and CDR2 FQNEAQ. The CDR3 is 12 amino acids. V lost 0 bases and J 6 bases, leaving 5 bases between the germline ends.